A single TCR beta chain is shown here with its context. Its specificity is not known. This table comes from immunoSEQ multiplex PCR, and its TCRdb copy is limited to in-frame clones, with some not included. The table records over a million clones, over 95% of them present only once. The germline gives CDR1 SGDLS, CDR2 YYNGEE. Trimming took 4 bases from V and 4 from J, leaving 15 bases between them. The CDR3 contains 15 residues. Every donor was a Caucasian adult from Nashville, Tennessee. These data are taken from a study of shared clonotypes between healthy human individuals. The study, taken as a whole, reports: Researchers found naive subsets generally carried larger estimated richness than memory subsets.

This clonotype originated in a man under 40 in good health. The sequencing input was naive CD4+ T cells sorted from blood. The subset: CD45RA+ positively selected. V is TRBV9 and J is TRBJ2-1; the D gene could be TRBD1 or TRBD2 (5 bases each). The DNA for the CDR3 is TGTGCCAGCAGCCCTGAGGGGTCAGTTTACAATGAGCAGTTCTTC. This gives the protein CASSPEGSVYNEQFF.